This T cell receptor beta chain emerged from a study of T cell responses to AZD1222 COVID-19 vaccine. Points from the study as a whole: In a largely white British group with more females than males, clonal diversity was possibly underestimated. Baseline seropositivity characterized only a handful of AZD1222 recipients.

Germline V CDR1 and CDR2: ENHRY, SYGVKD. The CDR3 covers 14 residues. The germline V and J ends were trimmed by 6 bases and 2 bases, with 11 bases remaining between them. A note on this clone: Antigen: not known.

Sequencing was performed with immunoSEQ multiplex PCR; in TCRdb, only in-frame clones are kept and a portion is missing. The data contain 130,000 to 150,000 clones, more than 75% of them seen just once; the ten biggest clones take up around 4.3%. The specimen was peripheral blood, collected on day 0 of MenACWY control vaccination. The receptor's source is an adult in good health. The V and J genes are TRBV10-3 and TRBJ2-1; D call uncertain. The CDR3 loop reads CAISDVDPYNEQFF. The DNA for the CDR3 is TGTGCCATCAGCGACGTGGATCCCTACAATGAGCAGTTCTTC.